This TCR beta chain was recovered during a study of human T cells and chemical hapten exposure. Study-level information: The upper back received 0.01% DPC by patch testing, with results read at 6 days.

Time point specified: patch test 1, 2 weeks after DPC sensitization. Treatment in this sample: therapeutic diphenylcyclopropenone sensitization with weekly scalp DPC. The template was total RNA from unfractionated whole blood. Study-wide results and limits: Among expanded TCRs, significantly more large CDR3 similarity clusters formed than among controls.

Library construction involved attaching unique molecular identifiers to individual cDNA molecules, which allowed quantitative, reproducible TCR counting. TCRdb re-derived calls from the RACE reads in MiXCR, one entry per CDR3 protein. This table holds about 120,000 distinct CDR3 sequences, 9.5% to 13% found once. This clonotype was counted a few times. Its antigen remains unknown. This CDR3 region has 14 residues. Germline V lookup: CDR1 DFQATT, CDR2 SNEGSKA (reference sequence). V shed 6 bases, J shed 11 bases, and the junction held 13 bases outside the gene matches. This receptor was obtained from a woman aged 50 to 60 with alopecia areata. Some clones in this sample may be carry-over from other donors' samples. The sample consisted of whole blood, taken in connection with sensitization to the hapten diphenylcyclopropenone (DPC). The V and J genes are TRBV20-1 and TRBJ2-3, with 11 bases lining up with TRBD2. The CDR3 sequence: CSAPPRLAGYKQYF. DNA of the CDR3: TGCAGTGCCCCGCCACGACTAGCGGGGTATAAGCAGTATTTT.